These T cell receptor beta chains were read from a single sample in a study of blood T cell repertoires in COVID-19. Sequencing used immunoSEQ multiplex PCR; TCRdb keeps in-frame clones, though not all of them. The sample carries approximately 160,000 clones, about 86% recorded once. The sample taken for sequencing was peripheral blood. These receptors came from a man in his fifties with active or convalescent COVID-19. The CDR3 runs from the conserved cysteine through the conserved F or W. A D gene is named only where the DNA matches it firmly. The size of a clone is reported for some rows only, either as once, few or many, or as a class for expanded clones.

V: TRBV12-3/TRBV12-4
size: -
J: TRBJ2-1
length: 13
D: TRBD2
CDR3: CASTSTSGGAQFF
DNA: TGTGCCAGCACCTCGACTAGCGGGGGGGCGCAGTTCTTC

V: TRBV3-1/TRBV3-2
size: -
J: TRBJ1-5
length: 15
D: -
CDR3: CASSQEFGEYQPQHF
DNA: TGTGCCAGCAGCCAAGAATTTGGGGAGTACCAGCCCCAGCATTTT

V: TRBV27
size: -
J: TRBJ1-5
length: 15
D: TRBD1
CDR3: CASRWTGWSNQPQHF
DNA: TGTGCCAGCAGATGGACAGGGTGGAGCAATCAGCCCCAGCATTTT

V: TRBV7-9
size: -
J: TRBJ2-7
length: 15
D: TRBD2
CDR3: CASSSGTTPSYEQYF
DNA: TGTGCCAGCAGCTCCGGGACTACCCCTTCCTACGAGCAGTACTTC

V: TRBV5-1
size: -
J: TRBJ2-3
length: 15
D: -
CDR3: CASSLGSAITDTQYF
DNA: TGCGCCAGCAGCTTGGGTAGCGCAATAACAGATACGCAGTATTTT

V: TRBV7-8
size: -
J: TRBJ1-3
length: 15
D: -
CDR3: CASSRDGGYGNTIYF
DNA: TGTGCCAGCAGCCGAGACGGGGGGTATGGAAACACCATATATTTT

V: TRBV27
size: -
J: TRBJ1-6
length: 15
D: TRBD1
CDR3: CANPTGIAYNSPLHF
DNA: TGTGCCAACCCGACAGGGATCGCCTATAATTCACCCCTCCACTTT

V: TRBV11-3
size: -
J: TRBJ2-5
length: 17
D: TRBD2
CDR3: CASSLKLAGGYQETQYF
DNA: TGTGCCAGCAGCTTAAAACTAGCGGGAGGCTATCAAGAGACCCAGTACTTC

V: TRBV6-5
size: -
J: TRBJ1-1
length: 14
D: -
CDR3: CASIKDGVGTEAFF
DNA: TGTGCCAGCATTAAGGACGGGGTCGGCACTGAAGCTTTCTTT

V: TRBV5-1
size: few
J: TRBJ1-6
length: 18
D: TRBD1
CDR3: CASSFSAGTGLFGSPLHF
DNA: TGCGCCAGCAGCTTTAGTGCCGGGACAGGTCTTTTTGGTTCACCCCTCCACTTT

V: TRBV4-1
size: -
J: TRBJ2-1
length: 15
D: -
CDR3: CASSQDSGKTGEQFF
DNA: TGCGCCAGCAGCCAAGATAGCGGCAAGACGGGTGAGCAGTTCTTC

V: TRBV7-9
size: -
J: TRBJ2-7
length: 14
D: TRBD1
CDR3: CASSLGRGRGEQYF
DNA: TGTGCCAGCAGCTTAGGCAGGGGGCGAGGGGAGCAGTACTTC

V: TRBV28
size: -
J: TRBJ2-7
length: 13
D: -
CDR3: CASLATVSYEQYF
DNA: TGTGCCAGCCTTGCTACAGTTTCCTACGAGCAGTACTTC

V: TRBV5-3
size: -
J: TRBJ1-6
length: 21
D: TRBD1
CDR3: CARSLGSRRTGGDSYNSPLHF
DNA: TGTGCCAGAAGCTTGGGGAGTCGAAGGACAGGGGGAGACTCCTATAATTCACCCCTCCACTTT

V: TRBV14
size: -
J: TRBJ2-1
length: 16
D: -
CDR3: CASSQQTSLAYNEQFF
DNA: TGTGCCAGCAGCCAACAAACTAGCCTCGCCTACAATGAGCAGTTCTTC

V: TRBV29-1
size: -
J: TRBJ1-4
length: 13
D: -
CDR3: CSGAPGTNEKLFF
DNA: TGCAGCGGAGCTCCGGGGACTAATGAAAAACTGTTTTTT

V: TRBV4-1
size: -
J: TRBJ1-1
length: 15
D: TRBD1
CDR3: CASSHRQGMRTEAFF
DNA: TGCGCCAGCAGCCATAGACAGGGGATGAGGACTGAAGCTTTCTTT

V: TRBV5-6
size: -
J: TRBJ2-5
length: 13
D: -
CDR3: CASSSGSMGTQYF
DNA: TGTGCCAGCAGTTCCGGGAGTATGGGGACCCAGTACTTC

V: TRBV9
size: -
J: TRBJ1-3
length: 15
D: -
CDR3: CASSKHPGVVNTIYF
DNA: TGTGCCAGCAGCAAACATCCGGGAGTTGTTAACACCATATATTTT

V: TRBV6-2/TRBV6-3
size: once
J: TRBJ2-6
length: 16
D: -
CDR3: CASSSTGFSGANVLTF
DNA: TGTGCCAGCAGTTCCACAGGGTTCTCTGGGGCCAACGTCCTGACTTTC

V: TRBV7-8
size: -
J: TRBJ1-2
length: 15
D: -
CDR3: CASSPLSEGKGGYTF
DNA: TGTGCCAGCAGCCCACTCTCGGAGGGTAAGGGAGGCTACACCTTC

V: TRBV5-8
size: -
J: TRBJ1-3
length: 17
D: TRBD1
CDR3: CASSLVGQGPAGNTIYF
DNA: TGTGCCAGCAGCTTGGTTGGACAGGGGCCGGCGGGAAACACCATATATTTT